This T cell receptor (beta chain) was recovered during a study of human T cells and chemical hapten exposure. Time point: patch test 1, 2 weeks after DPC sensitization. Described treatment: therapeutic diphenylcyclopropenone sensitization with weekly scalp DPC. As concerns this clonotype: This could be a read error, since a much larger clone is one nucleotide away.

TCRdb redid the calling of the RACE reads with MiXCR, one entry per CDR3 protein. The profile shows under 130,000 distinct CDR3 sequences, 11% of them singletons. Germline CDR1 SGHAT, CDR2 FQNNGV. V was pared by 8 bases and J by 4 bases, with 12 bases between. The CDR3 totals 12 residues. The clonotype was recovered from a woman in her forties with alopecia areata. Some clones in this sample may be carry-over from other donors' samples. The rearrangement links TRBV11-2 to TRBJ2-7; no definite D call. The input for sequencing was whole blood, taken in connection with sensitization to the hapten diphenylcyclopropenone (DPC). The CDR3 loop is CASGRKVYEQYF. The CDR3 DNA reads as TGTGCCAGCGGTAGAAAAGTGTACGAGCAGTACTTC.